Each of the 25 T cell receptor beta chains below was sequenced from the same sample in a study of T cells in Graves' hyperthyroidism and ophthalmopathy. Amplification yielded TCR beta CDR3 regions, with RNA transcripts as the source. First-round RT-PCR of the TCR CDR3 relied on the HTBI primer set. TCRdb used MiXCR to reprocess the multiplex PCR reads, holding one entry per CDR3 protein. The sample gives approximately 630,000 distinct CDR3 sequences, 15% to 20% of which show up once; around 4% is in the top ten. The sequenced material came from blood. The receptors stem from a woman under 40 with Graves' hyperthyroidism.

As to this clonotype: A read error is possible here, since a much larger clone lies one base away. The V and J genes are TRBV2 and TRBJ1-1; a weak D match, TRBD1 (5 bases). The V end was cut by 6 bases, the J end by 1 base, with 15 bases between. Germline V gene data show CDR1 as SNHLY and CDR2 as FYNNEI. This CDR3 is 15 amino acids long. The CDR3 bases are TGTGCCAGCAGCGCTCACCCTGGACAGAACACTGAAGCTTTCTTT. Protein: CASSAHPGQNTEAFF.

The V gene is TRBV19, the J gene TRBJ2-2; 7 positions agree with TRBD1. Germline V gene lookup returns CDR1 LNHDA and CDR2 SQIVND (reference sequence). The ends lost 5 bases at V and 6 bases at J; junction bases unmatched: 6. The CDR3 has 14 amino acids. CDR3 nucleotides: TGTGCCAGTAGTCCTTGGACAGGCGCCGGGGAGCTGTTTTTT. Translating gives CASSPWTGAGELFF.

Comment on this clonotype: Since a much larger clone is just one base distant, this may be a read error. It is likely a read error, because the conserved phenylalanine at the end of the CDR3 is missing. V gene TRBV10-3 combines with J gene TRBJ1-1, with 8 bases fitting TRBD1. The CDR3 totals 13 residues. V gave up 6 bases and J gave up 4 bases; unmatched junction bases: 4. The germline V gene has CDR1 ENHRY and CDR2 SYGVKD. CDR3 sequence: CAISRGQGTEAFS. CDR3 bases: TGTGCCATCAGCCGAGGACAGGGCACTGAAGCTTTCTCT.

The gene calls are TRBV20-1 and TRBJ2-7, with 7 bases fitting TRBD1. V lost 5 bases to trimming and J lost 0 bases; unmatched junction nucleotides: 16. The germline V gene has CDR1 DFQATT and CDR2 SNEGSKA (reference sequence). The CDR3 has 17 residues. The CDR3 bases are TGCAGTGCTCCCCGGGACAGCTACGATACTTTCTCCTACGAGCAGTACTTC. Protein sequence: CSAPRDSYDTFSYEQYF.

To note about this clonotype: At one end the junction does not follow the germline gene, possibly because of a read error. DNA of the CDR3: TGCAGTGCTAGAGATCATCGGACAGGGAGTAGGACTGAAGCTCTCTTT. It yields the protein CSARDHRTGSRTEALF. The rearrangement links TRBV20-1 to TRBJ1-1; TRBD1 aligns across 8 bases. Germline V CDR1 and CDR2: DFQATT, SNEGSKA (reference sequence). The CDR3 is made up of 16 amino acids.

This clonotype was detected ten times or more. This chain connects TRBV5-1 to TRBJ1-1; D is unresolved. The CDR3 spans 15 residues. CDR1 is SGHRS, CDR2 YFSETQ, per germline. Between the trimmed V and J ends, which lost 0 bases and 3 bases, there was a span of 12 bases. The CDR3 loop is CASSLESGVDTEAFF. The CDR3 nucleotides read TGCGCCAGCAGCTTGGAATCTGGGGTGGACACTGAAGCTTTCTTT.

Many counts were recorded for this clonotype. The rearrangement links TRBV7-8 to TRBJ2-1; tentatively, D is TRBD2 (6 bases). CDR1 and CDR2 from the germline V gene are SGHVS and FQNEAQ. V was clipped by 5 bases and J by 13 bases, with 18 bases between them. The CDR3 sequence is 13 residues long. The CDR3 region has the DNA TGTGCCAGCAGCCCCTCTGGGGGAGGCCGCCAGTTCTTC. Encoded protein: CASSPSGGGRQFF.

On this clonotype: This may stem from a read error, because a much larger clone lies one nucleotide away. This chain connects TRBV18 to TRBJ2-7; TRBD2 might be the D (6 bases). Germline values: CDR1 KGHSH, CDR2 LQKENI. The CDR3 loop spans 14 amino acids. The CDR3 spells CTSSPPGLEYEQYF. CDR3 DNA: TGTACCAGCTCACCGCCGGGACTCGAATACGAGCAGTACTTC. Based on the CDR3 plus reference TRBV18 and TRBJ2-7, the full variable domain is NAGVMQNPRHLVRRRGQEARLRCSPMKGHSHVYWYRQLPEEGLKFMVYLQKENIIDESGMPKERFSAEFPKEGPSILRIQQVVRGDSAAYFCTSSPPGLEYEQYFGPGTRLTVT.

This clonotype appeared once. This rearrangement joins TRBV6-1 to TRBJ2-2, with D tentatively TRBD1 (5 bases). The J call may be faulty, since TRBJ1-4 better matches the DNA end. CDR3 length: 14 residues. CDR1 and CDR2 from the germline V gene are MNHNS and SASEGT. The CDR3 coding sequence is TGTGCCAGCAGTGTTGGAGGGGTCGGCGAAAAACTGTTTTTT. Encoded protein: CASSVGGVGEKLFF.

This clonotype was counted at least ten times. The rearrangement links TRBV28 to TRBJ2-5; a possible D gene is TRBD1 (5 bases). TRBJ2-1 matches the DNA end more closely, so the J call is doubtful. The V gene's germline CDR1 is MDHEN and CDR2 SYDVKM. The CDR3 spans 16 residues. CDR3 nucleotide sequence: TGTGCCAGCACCTCGCCGAGGCAGGGTAGAATGCTGGCCCAGTTCTTC. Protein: CASTSPRQGRMLAQFF.

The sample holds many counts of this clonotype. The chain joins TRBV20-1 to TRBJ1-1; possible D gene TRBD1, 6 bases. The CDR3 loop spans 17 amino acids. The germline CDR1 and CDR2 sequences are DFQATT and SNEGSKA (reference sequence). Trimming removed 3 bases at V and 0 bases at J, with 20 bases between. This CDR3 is CSARFGAGTLMNTEAFF. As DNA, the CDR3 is TGCAGTGCTAGGTTTGGGGCCGGGACACTTATGAACACTGAAGCTTTCTTT.

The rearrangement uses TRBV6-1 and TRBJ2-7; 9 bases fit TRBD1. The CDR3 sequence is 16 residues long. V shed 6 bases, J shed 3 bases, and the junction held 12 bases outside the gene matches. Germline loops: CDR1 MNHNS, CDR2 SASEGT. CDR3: CASRGQGQSGVYEQYF. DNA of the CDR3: TGTGCCAGCAGGGGACAGGGTCAGAGCGGAGTCTACGAGCAGTACTTC.

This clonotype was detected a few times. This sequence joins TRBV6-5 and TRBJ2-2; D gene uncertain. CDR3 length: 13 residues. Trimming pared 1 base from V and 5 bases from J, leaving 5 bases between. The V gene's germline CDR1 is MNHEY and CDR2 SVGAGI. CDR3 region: CASSYWRTGELFF. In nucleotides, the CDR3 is TGTGCCAGCAGTTACTGGCGGACCGGGGAGCTGTTTTTT.

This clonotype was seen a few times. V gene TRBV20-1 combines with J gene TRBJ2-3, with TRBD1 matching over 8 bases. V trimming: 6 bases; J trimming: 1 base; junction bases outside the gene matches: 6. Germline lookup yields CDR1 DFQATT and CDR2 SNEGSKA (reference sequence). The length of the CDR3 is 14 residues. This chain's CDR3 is CSAIDRGRTDTQYF. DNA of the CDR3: TGCAGTGCCATTGACAGGGGACGCACAGATACGCAGTATTTT.

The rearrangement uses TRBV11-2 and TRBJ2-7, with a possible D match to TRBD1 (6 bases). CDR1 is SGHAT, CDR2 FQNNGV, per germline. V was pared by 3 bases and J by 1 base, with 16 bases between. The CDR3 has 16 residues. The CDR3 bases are TGTGCCAGCAGCTTTAGGAGGCAGGGGAGATCCTACGAGCAGTACTTC. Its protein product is CASSFRRQGRSYEQYF. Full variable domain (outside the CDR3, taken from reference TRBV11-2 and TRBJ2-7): EAGVAQSPRYKIIEKRQSVAFWCNPISGHATLYWYQQILGQGPKLLIQFQNNGVVDDSQLPKDRFSAERLKGVDSTLKIQPAKLEDSAVYLCASSFRRQGRSYEQYFGPGTRLTVT.

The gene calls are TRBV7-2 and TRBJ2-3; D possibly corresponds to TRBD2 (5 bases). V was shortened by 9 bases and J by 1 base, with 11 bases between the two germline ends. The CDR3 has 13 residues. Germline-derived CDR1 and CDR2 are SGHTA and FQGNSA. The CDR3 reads CARGGPGTDTQYF. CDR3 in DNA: TGTGCCAGGGGCGGGCCTGGCACAGATACGCAGTATTTT.

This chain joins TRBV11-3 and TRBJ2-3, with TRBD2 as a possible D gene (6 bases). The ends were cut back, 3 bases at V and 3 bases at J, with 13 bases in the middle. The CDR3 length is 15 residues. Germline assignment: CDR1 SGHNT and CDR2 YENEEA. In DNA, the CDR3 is TGTGCCAGCAGCTTCTCGGGAGATGTAACAGATACGCAGTATTTT. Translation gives CASSFSGDVTDTQYF.

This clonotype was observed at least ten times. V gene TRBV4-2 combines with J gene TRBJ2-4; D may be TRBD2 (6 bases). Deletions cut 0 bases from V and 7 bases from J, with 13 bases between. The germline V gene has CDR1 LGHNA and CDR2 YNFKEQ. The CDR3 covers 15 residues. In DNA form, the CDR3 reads TGTGCCAGCAGCCAAGATACCGGGACTGCTAACATTCAGTACTTC. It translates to CASSQDTGTANIQYF.

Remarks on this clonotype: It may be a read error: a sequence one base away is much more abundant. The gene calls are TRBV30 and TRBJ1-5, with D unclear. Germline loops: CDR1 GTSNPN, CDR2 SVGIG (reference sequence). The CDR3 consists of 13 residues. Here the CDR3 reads CAWDSNSNQAQHF. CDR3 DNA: TGTGCCTGGGACTCCAATAGCAATCAGGCCCAGCATTTT.

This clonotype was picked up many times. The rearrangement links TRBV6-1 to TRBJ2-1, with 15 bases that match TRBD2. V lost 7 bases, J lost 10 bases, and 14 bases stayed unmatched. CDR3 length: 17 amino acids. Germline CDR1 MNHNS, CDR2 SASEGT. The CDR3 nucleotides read TGTGCCAGCAAGGGACTAGCGGGAGGACAACGTATGCGGGAGCAGTTCTTC. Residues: CASKGLAGGQRMREQFF.

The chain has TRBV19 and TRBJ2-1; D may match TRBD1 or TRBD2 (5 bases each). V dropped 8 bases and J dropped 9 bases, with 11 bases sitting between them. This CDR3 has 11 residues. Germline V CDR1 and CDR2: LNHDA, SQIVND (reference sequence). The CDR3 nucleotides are TGTGCCAGTGGGGGAGCAAGTGAGCAGTTCTTC. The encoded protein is CASGGASEQFF.

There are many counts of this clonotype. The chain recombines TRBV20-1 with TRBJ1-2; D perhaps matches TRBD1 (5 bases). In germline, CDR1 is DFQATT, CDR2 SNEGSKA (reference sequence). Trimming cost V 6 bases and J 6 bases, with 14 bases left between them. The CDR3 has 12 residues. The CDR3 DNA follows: TGCAGTGCCAGGCGGGGGTTTGATGGCTACACCTTC. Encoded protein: CSARRGFDGYTF.

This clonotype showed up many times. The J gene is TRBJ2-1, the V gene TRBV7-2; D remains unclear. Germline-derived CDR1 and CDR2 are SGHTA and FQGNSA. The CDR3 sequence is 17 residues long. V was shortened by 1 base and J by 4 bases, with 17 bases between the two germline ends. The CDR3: CASSLVLGPAAYNEQFF. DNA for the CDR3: TGTGCCAGCAGCTTAGTCCTTGGTCCGGCGGCGTACAATGAGCAGTTCTTC. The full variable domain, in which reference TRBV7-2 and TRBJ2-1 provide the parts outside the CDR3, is GAGVSQSPSNKVTEKGKDVELRCDPISGHTALYWYRQSLGQGLEFLIYFQGNSAPDKSGLPSDRFSAERTGGSVSTLTIQRTQQEDSAVYLCASSLVLGPAAYNEQFFGPGTRLTVL.

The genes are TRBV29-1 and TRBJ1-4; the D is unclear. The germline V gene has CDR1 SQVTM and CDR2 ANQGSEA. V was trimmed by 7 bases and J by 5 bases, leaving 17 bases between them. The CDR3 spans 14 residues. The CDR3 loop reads CSAREAGINEKLFF. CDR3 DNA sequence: TGCAGCGCAAGGGAGGCAGGAATAAATGAAAAACTGTTTTTT.

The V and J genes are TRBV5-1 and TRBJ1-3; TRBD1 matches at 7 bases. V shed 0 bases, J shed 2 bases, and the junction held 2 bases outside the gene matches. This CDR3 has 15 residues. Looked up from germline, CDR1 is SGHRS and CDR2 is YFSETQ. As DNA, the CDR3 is TGCGCCAGCAGCTTGGGACAGGGCGCTGGAAACACCATATATTTT. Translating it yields CASSLGQGAGNTIYF.